This T cell receptor beta chain was identified in a study of regulatory T cells in long-lasting Graves disease. As to time point: newly diagnosed GD, antithyroid drugs for less than 3 months. With RNA extracted from PBMCs as input, the TCR library was made. General study points: Persistent-disease Graves' patients showed less TCR diversity than new cases.

The CDR3 contains 15 residues. Germline V gene data show CDR1 as KGHDR and CDR2 as SFDVKD. Trimming removed 3 bases from V and 4 bases from J; junction bases left unmatched: 7. According to the study, TCR beta libraries were built with iRepertoire HTBI primers and CDR3-region Arm-PCR. From the multiplex PCR reads, TCRdb called clonotypes with MiXCR, one entry per CDR3 protein. The repertoire holds hundreds of thousands of distinct CDR3 sequences, with roughly 15% as singletons. This clonotype was observed at least ten times. Its antigen is unknown. These data also formed part of another study, on T cells in Graves' hyperthyroidism and ophthalmopathy.

Source: peripheral blood mononuclear cells (PBMCs), taken at new diagnosis, from a patient treated with antithyroid drugs. The chain links TRBV24-1 to TRBJ1-2; 7 bases fit TRBD1. The sequence came from a woman aged 25 to 45 with Graves disease. In nucleotides, the CDR3 is TGTGCCACCAGTGATGGGACAGCACCCGTCTATGGCTACACCTTC. Residues: CATSDGTAPVYGYTF.